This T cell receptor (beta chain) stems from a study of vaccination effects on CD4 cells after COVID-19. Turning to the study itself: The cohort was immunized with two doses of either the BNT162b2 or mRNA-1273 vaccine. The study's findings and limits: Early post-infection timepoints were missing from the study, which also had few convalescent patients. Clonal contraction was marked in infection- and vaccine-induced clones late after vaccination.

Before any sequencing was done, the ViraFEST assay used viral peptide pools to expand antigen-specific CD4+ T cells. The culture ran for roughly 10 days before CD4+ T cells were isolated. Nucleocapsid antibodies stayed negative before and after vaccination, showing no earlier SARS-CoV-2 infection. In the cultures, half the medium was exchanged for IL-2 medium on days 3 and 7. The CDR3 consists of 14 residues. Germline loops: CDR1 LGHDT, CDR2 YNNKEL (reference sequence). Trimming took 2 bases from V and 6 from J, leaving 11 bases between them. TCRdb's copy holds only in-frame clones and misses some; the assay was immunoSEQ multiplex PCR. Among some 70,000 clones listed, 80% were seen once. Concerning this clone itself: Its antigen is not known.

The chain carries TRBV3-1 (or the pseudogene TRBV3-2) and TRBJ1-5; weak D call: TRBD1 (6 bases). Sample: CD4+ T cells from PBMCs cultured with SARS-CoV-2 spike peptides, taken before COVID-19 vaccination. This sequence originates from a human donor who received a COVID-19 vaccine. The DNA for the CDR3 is TGTGCCAGCAGCCAACAGGGGAGCCGTCAGCCCCAGCATTTT. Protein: CASSQQGSRQPQHF.